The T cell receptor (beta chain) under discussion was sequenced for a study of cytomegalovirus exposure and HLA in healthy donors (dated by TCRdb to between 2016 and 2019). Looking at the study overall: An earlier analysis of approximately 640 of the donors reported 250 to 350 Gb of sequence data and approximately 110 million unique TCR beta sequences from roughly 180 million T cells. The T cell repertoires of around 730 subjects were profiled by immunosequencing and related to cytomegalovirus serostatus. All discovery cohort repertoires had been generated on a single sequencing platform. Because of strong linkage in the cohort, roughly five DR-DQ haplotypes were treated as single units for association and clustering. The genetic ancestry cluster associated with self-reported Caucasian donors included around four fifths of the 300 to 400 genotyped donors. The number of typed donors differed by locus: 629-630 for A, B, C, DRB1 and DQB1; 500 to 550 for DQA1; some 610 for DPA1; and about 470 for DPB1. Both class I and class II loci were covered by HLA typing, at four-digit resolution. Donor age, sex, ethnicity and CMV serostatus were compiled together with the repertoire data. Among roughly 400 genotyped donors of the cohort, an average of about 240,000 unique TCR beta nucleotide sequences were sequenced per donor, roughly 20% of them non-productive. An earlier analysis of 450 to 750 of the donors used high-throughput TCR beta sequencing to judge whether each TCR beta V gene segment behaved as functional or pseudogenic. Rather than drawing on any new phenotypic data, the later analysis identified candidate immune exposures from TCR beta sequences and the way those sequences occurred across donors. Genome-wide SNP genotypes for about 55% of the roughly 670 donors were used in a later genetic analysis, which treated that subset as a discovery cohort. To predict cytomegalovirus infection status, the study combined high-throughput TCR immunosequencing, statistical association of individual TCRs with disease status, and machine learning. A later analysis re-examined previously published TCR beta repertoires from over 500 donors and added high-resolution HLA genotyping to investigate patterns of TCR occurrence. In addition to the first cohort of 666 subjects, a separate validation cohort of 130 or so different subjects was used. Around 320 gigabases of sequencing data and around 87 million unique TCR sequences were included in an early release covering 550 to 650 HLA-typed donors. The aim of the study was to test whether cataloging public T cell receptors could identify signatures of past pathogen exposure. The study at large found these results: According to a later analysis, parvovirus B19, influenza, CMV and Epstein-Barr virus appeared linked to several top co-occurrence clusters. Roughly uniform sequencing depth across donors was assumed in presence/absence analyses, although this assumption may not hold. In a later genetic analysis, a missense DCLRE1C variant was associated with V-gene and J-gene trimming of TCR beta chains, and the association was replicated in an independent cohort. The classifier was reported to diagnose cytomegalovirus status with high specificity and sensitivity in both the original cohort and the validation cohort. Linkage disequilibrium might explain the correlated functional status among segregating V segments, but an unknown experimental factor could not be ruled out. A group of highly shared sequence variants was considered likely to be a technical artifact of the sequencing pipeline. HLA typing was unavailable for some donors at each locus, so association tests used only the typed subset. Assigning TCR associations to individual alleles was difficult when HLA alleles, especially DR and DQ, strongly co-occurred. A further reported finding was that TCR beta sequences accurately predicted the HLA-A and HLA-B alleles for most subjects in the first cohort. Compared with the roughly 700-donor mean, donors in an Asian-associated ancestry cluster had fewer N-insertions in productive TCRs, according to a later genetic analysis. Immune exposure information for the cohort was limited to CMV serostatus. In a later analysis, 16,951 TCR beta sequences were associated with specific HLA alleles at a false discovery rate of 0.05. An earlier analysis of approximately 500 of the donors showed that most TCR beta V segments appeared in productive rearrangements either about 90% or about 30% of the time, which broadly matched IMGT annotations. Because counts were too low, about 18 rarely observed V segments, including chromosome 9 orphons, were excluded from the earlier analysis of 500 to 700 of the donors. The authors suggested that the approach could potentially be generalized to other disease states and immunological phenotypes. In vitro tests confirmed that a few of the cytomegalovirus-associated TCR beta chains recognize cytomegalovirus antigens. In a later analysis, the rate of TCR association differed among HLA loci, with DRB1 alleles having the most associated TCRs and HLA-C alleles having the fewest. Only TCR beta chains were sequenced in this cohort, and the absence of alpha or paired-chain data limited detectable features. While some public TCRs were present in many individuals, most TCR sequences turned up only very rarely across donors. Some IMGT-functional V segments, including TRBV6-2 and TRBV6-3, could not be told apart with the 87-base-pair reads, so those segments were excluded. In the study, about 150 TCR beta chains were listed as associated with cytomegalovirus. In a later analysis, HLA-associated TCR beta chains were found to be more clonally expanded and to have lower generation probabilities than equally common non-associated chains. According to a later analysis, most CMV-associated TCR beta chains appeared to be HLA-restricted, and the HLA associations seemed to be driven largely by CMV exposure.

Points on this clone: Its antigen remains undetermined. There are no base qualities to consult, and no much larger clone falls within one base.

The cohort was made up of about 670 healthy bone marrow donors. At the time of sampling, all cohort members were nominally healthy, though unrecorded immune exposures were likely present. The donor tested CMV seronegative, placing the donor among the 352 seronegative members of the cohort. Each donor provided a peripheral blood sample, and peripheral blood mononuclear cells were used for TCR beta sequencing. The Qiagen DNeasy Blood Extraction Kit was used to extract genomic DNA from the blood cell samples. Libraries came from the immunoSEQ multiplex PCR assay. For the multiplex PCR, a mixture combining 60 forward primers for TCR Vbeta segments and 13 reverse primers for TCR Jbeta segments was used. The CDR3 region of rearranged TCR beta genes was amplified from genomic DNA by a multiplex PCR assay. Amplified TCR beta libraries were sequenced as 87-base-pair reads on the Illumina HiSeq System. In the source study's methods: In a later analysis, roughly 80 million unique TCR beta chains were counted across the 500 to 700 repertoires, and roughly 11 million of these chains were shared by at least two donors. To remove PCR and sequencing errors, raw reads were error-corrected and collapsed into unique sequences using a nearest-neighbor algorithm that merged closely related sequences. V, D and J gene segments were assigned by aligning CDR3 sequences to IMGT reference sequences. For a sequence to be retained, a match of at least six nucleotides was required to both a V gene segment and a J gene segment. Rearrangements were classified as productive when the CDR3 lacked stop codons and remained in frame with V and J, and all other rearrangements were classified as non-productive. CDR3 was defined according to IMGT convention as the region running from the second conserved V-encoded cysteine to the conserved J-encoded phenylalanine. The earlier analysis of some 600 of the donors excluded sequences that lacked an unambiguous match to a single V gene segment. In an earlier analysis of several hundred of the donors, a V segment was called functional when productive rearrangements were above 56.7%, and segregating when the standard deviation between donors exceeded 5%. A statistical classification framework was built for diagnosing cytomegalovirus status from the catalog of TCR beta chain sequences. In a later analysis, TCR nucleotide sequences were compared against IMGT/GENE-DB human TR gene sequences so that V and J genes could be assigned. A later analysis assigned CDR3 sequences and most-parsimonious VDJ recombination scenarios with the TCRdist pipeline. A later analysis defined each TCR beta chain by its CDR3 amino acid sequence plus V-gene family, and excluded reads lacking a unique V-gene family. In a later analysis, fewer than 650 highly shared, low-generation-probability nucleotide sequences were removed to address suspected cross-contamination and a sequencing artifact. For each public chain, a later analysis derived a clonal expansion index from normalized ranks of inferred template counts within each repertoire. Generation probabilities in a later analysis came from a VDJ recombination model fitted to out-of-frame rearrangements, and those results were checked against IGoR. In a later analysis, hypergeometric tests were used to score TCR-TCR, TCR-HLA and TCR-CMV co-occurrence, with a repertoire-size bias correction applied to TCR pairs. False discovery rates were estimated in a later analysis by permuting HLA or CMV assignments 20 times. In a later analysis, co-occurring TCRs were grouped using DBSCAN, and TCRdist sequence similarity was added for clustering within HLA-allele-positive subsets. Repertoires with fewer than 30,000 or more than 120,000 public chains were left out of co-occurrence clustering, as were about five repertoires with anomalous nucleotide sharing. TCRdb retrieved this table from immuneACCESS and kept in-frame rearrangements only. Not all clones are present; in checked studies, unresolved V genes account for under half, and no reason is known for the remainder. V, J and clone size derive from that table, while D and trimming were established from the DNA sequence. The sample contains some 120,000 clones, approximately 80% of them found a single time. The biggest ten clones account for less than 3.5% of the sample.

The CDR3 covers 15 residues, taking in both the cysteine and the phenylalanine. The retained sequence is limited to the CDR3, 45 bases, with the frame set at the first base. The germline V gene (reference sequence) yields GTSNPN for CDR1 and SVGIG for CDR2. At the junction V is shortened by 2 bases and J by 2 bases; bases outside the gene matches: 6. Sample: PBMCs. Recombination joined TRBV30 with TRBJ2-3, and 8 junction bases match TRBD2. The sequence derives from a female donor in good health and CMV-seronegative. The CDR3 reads CAWSIRGGYTDTQYF. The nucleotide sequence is TGTGCCTGGAGTATACGGGGGGGATACACAGATACGCAGTATTTT.